One and the same sample provided the 5 T cell receptor beta chains below, sequenced in a study of T cells in Graves' hyperthyroidism and ophthalmopathy. TCR beta CDR3 sequences were amplified from RNA transcripts. First-round RT-PCR of the TCR CDR3 relied on the HTBI primer set. MiXCR, run by TCRdb on the multiplex PCR reads, gives a single entry per CDR3 protein. The repertoire holds more than 550,000 distinct CDR3 sequences, with roughly a sixth as singletons. Sequenced input: blood. These receptors originate from a man aged 45 to 65 with Graves' hyperthyroidism.

This clonotype was recorded many times. The chain joins TRBV2 to TRBJ2-2; D might be TRBD2 (5 bases). The CDR3 has 17 residues. Germline V lookup: CDR1 SNHLY, CDR2 FYNNEI. Trimming stripped 7 bases from V and 1 base from J, with 19 bases between. CDR3 bases: TGTGCCAGCACCGAAAGGAGGCGGACCTTGAACACCGGGGAGCTGTTTTTT. Amino acids: CASTERRRTLNTGELFF.

This clonotype was recorded at least ten times. The chain is built from TRBV28 and TRBJ2-7; no definite D call. Germline V lookup: CDR1 MDHEN, CDR2 SYDVKM. The CDR3 runs 14 residues. V was shortened by 6 bases and J by 2 bases, with 14 bases between the two germline ends. The CDR3 DNA is TGTGCCAGCAGCAACACCGGGCCCCCCTACGAGCAGTACTTC. This sequence encodes CASSNTGPPYEQYF.

The V and J genes are TRBV20-1 and TRBJ2-3; the D gene could be TRBD1 or TRBD2 (5 bases each). The germline V and J ends were trimmed by 0 bases and 0 bases, with 10 bases remaining between them. The CDR3 is 15 amino acids. CDR1 is DFQATT, CDR2 SNEGSKA, per germline (reference sequence). DNA for the CDR3: TGCAGTGCTAGAGACGGGACGCGTAGCACAGATACGCAGTATTTT. It is translated as CSARDGTRSTDTQYF.

This chain connects TRBV7-3 to TRBJ2-1, with 12 bases that match TRBD2. CDR1 and CDR2 (germline): SGHTA, FQGTGA. V dropped 4 bases and J dropped 2; count of bases not matched to a gene: 6. The CDR3 is 17 amino acids. The CDR3 protein is CASSSKTSGGAYNEQFF. DNA of the CDR3: TGTGCCAGCAGCTCGAAGACTAGCGGGGGTGCCTACAATGAGCAGTTCTTC.

This clonotype was found many times. The J gene is TRBJ2-7, the V gene TRBV12-3 or TRBV12-4; D is unresolved. The CDR3 has 12 residues. With 4 bases removed from V and 3 bases from J, the gap between germline ends came to 7 bases. DNA of the CDR3: TGTGCCAGCAGTTCTCTCATCTACGAGCAGTACTTC. The encoded protein is CASSSLIYEQYF.